The sequence of this T cell receptor beta chain was determined in a study of blood T cells in healthy people across ages. The CDR3 has 12 amino acids. V lost 0 bases to trimming and J lost 10 bases, with 9 bases between them. CDR1 and CDR2 (germline): MNHEY, SVGAGI. The use of a sample-barcoded 5' primer and a J-beta primer mix characterized a second PCR of 7 to 11 cycles. TCRdb itself ran the 5' RACE reads through MiXCR, one entry per CDR3 protein. The data contain 550,000 to 700,000 distinct CDR3 sequences, 27% of them seen just once; the ten biggest clones take up about 18%. This clonotype was obtained from a woman in her seventies in good health. Sequenced material: blood. This rearrangement joins TRBV6-5 to TRBJ1-1; D is unclear. The CDR3 bases are TGTGCCAGCAGTTACTCGGGAGATCGAGCTTTCTTT. Protein product: CASSYSGDRAFF.